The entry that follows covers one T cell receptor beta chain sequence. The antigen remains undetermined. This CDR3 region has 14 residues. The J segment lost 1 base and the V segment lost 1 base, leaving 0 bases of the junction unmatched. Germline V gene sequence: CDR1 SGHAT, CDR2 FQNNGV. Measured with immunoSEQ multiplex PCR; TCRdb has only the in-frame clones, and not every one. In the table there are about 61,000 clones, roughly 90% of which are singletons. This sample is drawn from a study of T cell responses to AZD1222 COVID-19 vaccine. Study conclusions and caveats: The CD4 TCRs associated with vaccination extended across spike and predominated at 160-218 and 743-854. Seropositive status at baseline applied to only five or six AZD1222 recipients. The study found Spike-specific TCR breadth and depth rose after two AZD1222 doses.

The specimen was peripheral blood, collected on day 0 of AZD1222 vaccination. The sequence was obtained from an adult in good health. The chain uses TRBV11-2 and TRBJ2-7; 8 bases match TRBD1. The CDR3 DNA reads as TGTGCCAGCAGCTTAGGGACAGGGTCCTACGAGCAGTACTTC. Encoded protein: CASSLGTGSYEQYF.